This T cell receptor (beta chain) was retrieved from a study of CD8 T cells in ankylosing spondylitis (TCRdb year 2017). In the study overall: To find TCR variants linked to disease, the study profiled T cell receptor beta repertoires in ankylosing spondylitis patients and healthy donors. In total, the full study cohort was made up of about 110 healthy donors and about two dozen ankylosing spondylitis patients. Samples of peripheral blood were taken, and for ankylosing spondylitis patients, synovial fluid was collected as well.

This clonotype has only a few counts. Its antigen is currently not known. No per-base quality is available; no much larger clone lies one base away. The research as a whole found: Some motif variants had previously been reported in the synovial fluid and blood of reactive arthritis patients, which suggests shared mechanisms of disease initiation. In peripheral blood, the disease-linked clones were found at relatively low frequencies and had a CD8+ phenotype. Significant enrichment of the disease-linked clones was reported in matched synovial fluid samples from ankylosing spondylitis patients. Blood from ankylosing spondylitis patients appeared to be characterized by a TCR beta motif composed of roughly 8 highly homologous amino acid variants.

The reads were generated on an Illumina HiSeq 2500. Quantitative 5'-RACE with molecular barcodes was the method used to prepare the TCR beta libraries. The study's own analysis went as follows. To identify disease-linked TCR variants, a new computational method was used, one built on a probabilistic model of VDJ rearrangement. TCRdb redid the processing of the public reads, applying fastp at Q25 and MiXCR, and retained in-frame beta chains. Every distinct CDR3 protein forms one entry, paired with its most common genes and DNA. The V and J calls and clone size come from TCRdb's table, not from the authors' own analysis. The sample table lists 400,000 or so distinct CDR3 sequences, about 24% of them with a count of one. Jointly, the top ten make up 0.85% to 1% of the sample. The sequenced sample was blood, either unsorted or a sorted T cell fraction (not recorded which). The clonotype was recovered from a male donor with ankylosing spondylitis.

Read as DNA, the sequence is TGCAGTGCTAGAGTCAGGGTGAACACTGAAGCTTTCTTT. Its amino acids are CSARVRVNTEAFF. The rearrangement combines TRBV20-1 with TRBJ1-1; a tentative D call is TRBD1 (5 bases match). V loses 1 base, J loses 0 bases, and the germline ends lie 6 bases apart. The CDR3 goes from the cysteine to the phenylalanine over 13 residues. CDR3 DNA is the only sequence kept; it has 39 bases, read in frame from the first base. CDR1 and CDR2, looked up from the germline V gene (reference sequence), are DFQATT and SNEGSKA.